The clone carrying this T cell receptor beta chain has just one count. This entry is derived from a study of T cell clonotyping in hematopoietic cell transplantation. Background on the study: Pretransplant recipient samples were taken after cytoreduction.

Libraries were prepared by immunoSEQ multiplex PCR; TCRdb keeps only in-frame clonotypes and omits some of them. The table includes approximately 9,100 clones, 65% to 80% detected once. V was shortened by 5 bases and J by 4 bases, with 14 bases between the two germline ends. The CDR3 sequence is 14 residues long. Germline V gene data show CDR1 as SGHTA and CDR2 as FQGNSA. This sample's time point: recipient sample about 28 days before transplant, after cytoreduction. Recipient blood drawn about 28 days pretransplant and days 30, 100, 180 after. The TCR sequence derives from a man aged 60 to 75 with acute myeloid leukemia. Some clones in this sample may be carry-over from other donors' samples. Here the sequenced sample was peripheral blood mononuclear cells, taken before stem cell transplant. The chain has TRBV7-2 and TRBJ1-2, with D perhaps matching TRBD1 (5 bases). CDR3 nucleotides: TGTGCCAGCAGCCCCGACGGGGCAGGCTATGGCTACACCTTC. Its translation: CASSPDGAGYGYTF.